The rows below give T cell receptor beta chains drawn from one sample of a study of low-dose radiotherapy and immunotherapy resistance in tumors. TCRdb processed the reads anew with MiXCR; each CDR3 protein has one entry. The sample lists 35,000 to 50,000 distinct CDR3 sequences; around a third were seen once. This specimen was PBMCs, taken before treatment. The receptors come from a male donor with gallbladder cancer. CDR3s include the opening cysteine and the closing phenylalanine or tryptophan. Each record gives: J gene, V gene, CDR3 protein.

TRBJ2-7 TRBV28 CASTALNEQYF
TRBJ2-7 TRBV20-1 CSAALRGGAGEQYF
TRBJ2-2 TRBV6-2/TRBV6-3 CATRLEVLAGELFF
TRBJ2-7 TRBV6-6 CASSYDRSYEQYF
TRBJ2-4 TRBV4-2 CASSQLSGQQKGVIQYF
TRBJ2-7 TRBV3-1 CASSQTSGGNEQYF
TRBJ2-5 TRBV10-3 CAISESEGGIAF
TRBJ2-1 TRBV7-2 CASSPGSYNEQFF
TRBJ2-7 TRBV5-1 CASSPRENDYEQYF
TRBJ1-1 TRBV6-5 CASGLNTEAFF
TRBJ1-3 TRBV7-8 CASSLGGSPGNTIYF
TRBJ2-6 TRBV4-1 CASSQWQDGANVLTF
TRBJ1-2 TRBV20-1 CSADSSSGTANYGYTF
TRBJ2-6 TRBV7-2 CASTSWTGSGANVLTF
TRBJ1-5 TRBV27 CASSFIPGTGGERPQHF
TRBJ2-3 TRBV5-1 CASSLGSTDTQYF
TRBJ2-3 TRBV11-2 CASRAPGRTIGGQYF
TRBJ2-7 TRBV19 CASASTSGRAYEQYF
TRBJ2-7 TRBV5-5 CASSFPGTGGYEQYF
TRBJ2-2 TRBV12-3/TRBV12-4 CASSGTVQTGELFF
TRBJ2-2 TRBV28 CASSGLAGDRDRELFF
TRBJ2-7 TRBV2 CASSEGYEQYF
TRBJ2-3 TRBV5-1 CASSLEAYTETQYF
TRBJ2-7 TRBV6-2/TRBV6-3 CASSYSSNGYEQYF
TRBJ2-1 TRBV27 CASSPDTISYNEQFF
TRBJ1-5 TRBV6-5 CASSPGSPSQPQHF
TRBJ2-2 TRBV5-1 CASSLQANTGELFF
TRBJ2-1 TRBV6-2/TRBV6-3 CASSYLRGGKNEQFF
TRBJ2-6 TRBV14 CASSPWGANVLTF
TRBJ2-5 TRBV10-3 CAIRSFGETQYF
TRBJ2-5 TRBV23-1 CASKRDYQETQYF
TRBJ1-4 TRBV28 CASSLHGSTNEKLFF